Presented here are 4 T cell receptor beta chains from one specimen sequenced in a study of cytomegalovirus exposure and HLA in healthy donors (dated by TCRdb to the late 2010s). Libraries were built with the immunoSEQ multiplex PCR assay. A mixture of 60 forward primers for TCR Vbeta segments and 13 reverse primers for TCR Jbeta segments was used in the multiplex PCR. The source is immuneACCESS, and TCRdb retained only in-frame sequences with V and J called. Part of the clones is not carried over; for the studies checked, unresolved V genes explain less than half of this, and the remainder is unexplained. The sample table shows some 140,000 clones, and around 80% are seen once. Approximately 10% of the sample comes from the top ten. Sequencing was done on a sample of PBMCs. The receptors were gathered from a woman aged 45-65 years in good health and CMV-seropositive.

The chain recombines TRBV4-2 with TRBJ2-3; D might be TRBD2 (5 bases). The CDR3 is 15 residues long. CDR1 is LGHNA and CDR2 is YNFKEQ in the germline V gene. V lost 3 bases and J lost 0, with 10 bases in between. The CDR3 sequence: CASSQARGSTDTQYF. CDR3 sequence (DNA): TGTGCCAGCAGCCAGGCCCGGGGTAGCACAGATACGCAGTATTTT.

J is TRBJ2-7 and V is TRBV6-1; 7 nucleotides align to TRBD2. There are 14 residues in the CDR3. In germline, CDR1 is MNHNS, CDR2 SASEGT. Trimming at V came to 1 base and at J to 3 bases, leaving 3 bases not matched to a gene. The CDR3 nucleotides are TGTGCCAGCAGTGAAGTAGGCGGGGGCTACGAGCAGTACTTC. It is translated as CASSEVGGGYEQYF.

The chain recombines TRBV2 with TRBJ2-3; the D gene is possibly TRBD1 (6 bases). The ends were cut back, 5 bases at V and 8 bases at J, with 11 bases in the middle. Germline CDR1 reads SNHLY; CDR2 reads FYNNEI. The CDR3 sequence is 12 residues long. This CDR3 is CASSYQGSTQYF. The CDR3 coding sequence is TGTGCCAGCAGTTACCAGGGGAGTACGCAGTATTTT.

In its sample, this clone was seen a few times. The chain recombines TRBV5-6 with TRBJ2-7, with D hard to call. Germline CDR1 SGHDT, CDR2 YYEEEE. V was cut by 0 bases and J by 0 bases, with 7 bases left in between. The CDR3 covers 14 residues. The CDR3 bases are TGTGCCAGCAGCTTGGGGTACAGCTCCTACGAGCAGTACTTC. It translates to CASSLGYSSYEQYF. Looking up the rest from reference TRBV5-6 and TRBJ2-7 gives the full variable domain: DAGVTQSPTHLIKTRGQQVTLRCSPKSGHDTVSWYQQALGQGPQFIFQYYEEEERQRGNFPDRFSGHQFPNYSSELNVNALLLGDSALYLCASSLGYSSYEQYFGPGTRLTVT.